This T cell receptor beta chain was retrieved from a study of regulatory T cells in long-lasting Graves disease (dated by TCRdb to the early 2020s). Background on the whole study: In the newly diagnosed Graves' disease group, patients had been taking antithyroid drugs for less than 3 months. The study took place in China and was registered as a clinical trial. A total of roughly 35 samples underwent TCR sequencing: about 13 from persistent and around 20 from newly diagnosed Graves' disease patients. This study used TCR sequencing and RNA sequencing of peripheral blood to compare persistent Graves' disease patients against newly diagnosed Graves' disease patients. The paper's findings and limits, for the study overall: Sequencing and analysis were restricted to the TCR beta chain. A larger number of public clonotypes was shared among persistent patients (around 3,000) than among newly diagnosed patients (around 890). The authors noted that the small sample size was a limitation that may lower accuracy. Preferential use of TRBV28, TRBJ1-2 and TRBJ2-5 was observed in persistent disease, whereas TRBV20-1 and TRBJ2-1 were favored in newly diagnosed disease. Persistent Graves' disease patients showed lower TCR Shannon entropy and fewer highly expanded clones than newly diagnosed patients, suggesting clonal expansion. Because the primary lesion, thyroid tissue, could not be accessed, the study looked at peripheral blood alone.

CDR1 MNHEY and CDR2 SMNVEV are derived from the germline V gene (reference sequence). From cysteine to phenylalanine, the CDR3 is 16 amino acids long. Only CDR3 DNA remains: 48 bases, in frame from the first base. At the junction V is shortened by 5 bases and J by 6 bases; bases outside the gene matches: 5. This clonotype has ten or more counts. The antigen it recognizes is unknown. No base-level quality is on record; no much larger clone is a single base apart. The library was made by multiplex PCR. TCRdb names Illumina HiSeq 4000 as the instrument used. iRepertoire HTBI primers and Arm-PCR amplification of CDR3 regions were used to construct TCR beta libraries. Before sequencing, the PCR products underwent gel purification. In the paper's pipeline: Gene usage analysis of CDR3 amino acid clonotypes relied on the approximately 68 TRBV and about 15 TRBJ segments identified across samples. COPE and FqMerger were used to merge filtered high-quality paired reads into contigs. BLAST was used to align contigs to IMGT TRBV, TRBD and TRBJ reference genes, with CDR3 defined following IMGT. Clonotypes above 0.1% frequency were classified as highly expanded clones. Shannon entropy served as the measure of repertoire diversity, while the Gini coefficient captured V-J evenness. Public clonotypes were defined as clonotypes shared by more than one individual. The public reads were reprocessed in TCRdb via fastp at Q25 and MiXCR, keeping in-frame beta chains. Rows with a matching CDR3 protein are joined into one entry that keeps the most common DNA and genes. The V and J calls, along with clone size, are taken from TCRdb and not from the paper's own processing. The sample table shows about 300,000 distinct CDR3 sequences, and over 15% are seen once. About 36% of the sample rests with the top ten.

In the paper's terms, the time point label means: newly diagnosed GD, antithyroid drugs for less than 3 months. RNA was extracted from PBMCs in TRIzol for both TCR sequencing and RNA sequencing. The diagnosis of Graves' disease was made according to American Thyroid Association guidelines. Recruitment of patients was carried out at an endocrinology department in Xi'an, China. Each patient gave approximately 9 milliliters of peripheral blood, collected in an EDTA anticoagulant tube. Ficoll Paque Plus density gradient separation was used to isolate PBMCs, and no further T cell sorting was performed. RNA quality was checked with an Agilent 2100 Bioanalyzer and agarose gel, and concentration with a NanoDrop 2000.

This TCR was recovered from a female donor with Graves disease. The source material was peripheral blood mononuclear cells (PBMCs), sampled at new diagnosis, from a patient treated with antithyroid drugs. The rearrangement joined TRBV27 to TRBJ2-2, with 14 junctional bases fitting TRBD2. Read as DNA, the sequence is TGTGCCAGCAGTCTGGGGACTAGCGGGAGCGCCGGGGAGCTGTTTTTT. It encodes CASSLGTSGSAGELFF.